This T cell receptor beta chain was sequenced during a study of T cells in Graves' hyperthyroidism and ophthalmopathy. Turning to the study itself: Peripheral blood was drawn at first diagnosis, prior to all treatment.

Out of approximately 10 ml of fresh peripheral blood came the PBMCs. This clonotype was seen repeatedly, ten times or more. Researchers took RNA transcripts and amplified the TCR beta CDR3 regions from them. HTBI primers were used for first-round RT-PCR of the TCR CDR3. TCRdb analysed the multiplex PCR reads with MiXCR anew, one entry per CDR3 protein. The sample lists around 700,000 distinct CDR3 sequences, about 19% occurring once. The CDR3 runs 14 residues. CDR1 and CDR2 (germline): SGHRS, YFSETQ. Trimming at V came to 7 bases and at J to 5 bases, leaving 3 bases not matched to a gene. The chain recombines TRBV5-1 with TRBJ2-3; 14 positions match TRBD2. The source material was blood. This sequence was found in a woman aged 50 to 60 with Graves' hyperthyroidism that later progressed to Graves' ophthalmopathy. In DNA, the CDR3 is TGCGCCAGCGGACTAGCGGGGGGAAGAGATACGCAGTATTTT. This encodes CASGLAGGRDTQYF.